The next 8 T cell receptor beta chains were all read from a single sample in a study of T cells after yellow fever vaccination. Via MiXCR, TCRdb re-called the 5' RACE reads, giving one row per CDR3 protein. The sample has 200,000 to 250,000 distinct CDR3 sequences; 2.5% to 3.5% are singletons. The sample here was CD4+ T cells sorted from PBMCs, taken 10 days after the yellow fever booster vaccination. The receptor source for this set is a man aged 18 to 35 who received the YFV17D yellow fever vaccine.

Ten or more counts support this clonotype. The V gene is TRBV6-5, the J gene TRBJ2-3; the D call may be TRBD1 or TRBD2 (6 bases each). V lost 6 bases to trimming and J lost 6 bases, with 19 bases between them. Germline V gives CDR1 MNHEY, CDR2 SVGAGI. This CDR3 is 15 amino acids long. The CDR3 DNA sequence: TGTGCCAGCAGCAGCCCCGGGGGCCCCAGGGATACGCAGTATTTT. Encoded protein: CASSSPGGPRDTQYF.

This clonotype was counted a few times. This chain links TRBV29-1 with TRBJ1-5, with TRBD1 matching 7 bases. Trimming removed 7 bases from V and 5 bases from J; junction bases left unmatched: 5. The CDR3 has 12 residues. CDR1 and CDR2 (germline): SQVTM, ANQGSEA. CDR3 in amino acids: CSARQGDQPQHF. The CDR3 DNA reads TGCAGCGCCCGACAGGGCGATCAGCCCCAGCATTTT.

The CDR3 here is CAWGTLTQYF. CDR3 sequence (DNA): TGTGCCTGGGGGACTTTGACGCAGTATTTT. The V gene is TRBV30, the J gene TRBJ2-3; D may be TRBD2 (6 bases). The CDR3 totals 10 residues. Germline CDR1 reads GTSNPN; CDR2 reads SVGIG (reference sequence). The V end was cut by 5 bases, the J end by 9 bases, with 9 bases between. Supplemented by reference TRBV30 and TRBJ2-3, the full variable domain reads SQTIHQWPATLVQPVGSPLSLECTVEGTSNPNLYWYRQAAGRGLQLLFYSVGIGQISSEVPQNLSASRPQDRQFILSSKKLLLSDSGFYLCAWGTLTQYFGPGTRLTVL.

This clonotype was observed many times. This sequence joins TRBV11-2 and TRBJ1-4, with D unclear. The germline V gene encodes CDR1 SGHAT and CDR2 FQNNGV. Trimming cost V 4 bases and J 8 bases, with 17 bases left between them. The CDR3 sequence is 15 residues long. The CDR3 loop reads CASSSQHGGLEKLFF. The CDR3 DNA sequence: TGTGCCAGCAGCTCCCAACACGGCGGGCTGGAAAAACTGTTTTTT.

This chain uses TRBV5-1 with TRBJ2-3; tentative D call: TRBD2 (6 bases). This CDR3 is 16 amino acids long. V was clipped by 6 bases and J by 1 base, with 18 bases between them. Germline CDR1 reads SGHRS; CDR2 reads YFSETQ. CDR3 DNA sequence: TGCGCCAGCACCGGCCGGGGGTATGTTGGCACAGATACGCAGTATTTT. This encodes CASTGRGYVGTDTQYF.

This clonotype was counted a few times. This sequence joins TRBV20-1 and TRBJ1-2; TRBD1 might be the D (6 bases). This CDR3 has 17 amino acids. Germline V gene data show CDR1 as DFQATT and CDR2 as SNEGSKA (reference sequence). The V and J ends lost 6 bases and 4 bases respectively, with 27 bases between them. CDR3 DNA: TGCAGTGCCCGACGACCCCCAAACCGGGACACCGGCTATGGCTACACCTTC. It yields the protein CSARRPPNRDTGYGYTF.

This clonotype showed up just a few times. The CDR3 nucleotides read TGTGCCAGCAGCTTCGCCCCAGGAGGGGACTATGGCTACACCTTC. It yields the protein CASSFAPGGDYGYTF. The chain is built from TRBV5-5 and TRBJ1-2, with D possibly TRBD1 on 5 matching bases. The CDR3 totals 15 residues. Germline V CDR1 and CDR2: SGHKS, YYEKEE (reference sequence). Trimming removed 2 bases from V and 3 bases from J, with 14 bases in between.

This clonotype has just a few counts. The V and J genes are TRBV12-3 or TRBV12-4 and TRBJ2-3, with no clear D. The CDR3 sequence is 10 residues long. V was cut by 2 bases and J by 7 bases, with 1 base left in between. The CDR3, as DNA: TGTGCCAGCAGTTTAAATACGCAGTATTTT. Its protein product is CASSLNTQYF.